A single sample is the source of the 6 T cell receptor beta chains below, sequenced in a study of breast tumors, draining lymph nodes, adjacent tissues. Breast cancer patients provided tissue from their axillary draining lymph nodes. Each CDR3 protein gets one entry after TCRdb re-called the multiplex PCR reads with MiXCR. Here the sample spans roughly 80,000 distinct CDR3 sequences, about 20% being singletons. The sequenced sample was axillary lymph node tissue. The source of these receptors is a female donor with breast cancer. Some clones in this sample may be carry-over from other donors' samples.

Of note for this clonotype: This clone may be a read error of a much larger clone one base away. The gene calls are TRBV5-1 and TRBJ2-3; a possible D gene is TRBD1 (6 bases). This CDR3 spans 14 amino acids. Germline lookup yields CDR1 SGHRS and CDR2 YFSETQ. CDR3 protein: CASGLGASPDTQYF. The CDR3 DNA follows: TGCGCCAGCGGCTTGGGGGCCTCCCCAGATACGCAGTATTTT.

This clonotype showed up many times. The J gene is TRBJ2-1, the V gene TRBV12-3 or TRBV12-4, with 8 bases fitting TRBD2. The CDR3 consists of 15 residues. V was clipped by 6 bases and J by 8 bases; unmatched bases: 12. The CDR3 protein is CASSPPGLGNDEQFF. CDR3 sequence (DNA): TGTGCCAGCAGCCCACCGGGACTAGGTAACGATGAGCAGTTCTTC.

About this clonotype itself: Since a much larger clone is just one base distant, this may be a read error. In this CDR3 the conserved last residue, phenylalanine or tryptophan, is missing, so a read error is likely. The rearrangement links TRBV7-2 to TRBJ2-3, with a tentative D call TRBD2 (6 bases). Germline values: CDR1 SGHTA, CDR2 FQGNSA. V gave up 6 bases and J gave up 0 bases, with 13 bases separating them. CDR3 size: 15 residues. CDR3 DNA: TGTGCCAGCAGACTCACCGGGACTAGCACAGATACGCAGTATTCT. Amino acid sequence: CASRLTGTSTDTQYS.

With regard to this clonotype: A much larger clone sits a single nucleotide away, making a read error possible. The conserved phenylalanine or tryptophan normally closing the CDR3 is absent here, so this likely arose from a read error. V gene TRBV6-1 combines with J gene TRBJ2-1; 11 nucleotides match TRBD2. Germline loops: CDR1 MNHNS, CDR2 SASEGT. Trimming cost V 6 bases and J 6 bases; bases outside gene matches: 7. The CDR3 spans 15 residues. CDR3 nucleotides: TGTGCCAGCAGATTGGGGACTAGCGGCCCCAATGAGCAGTTCTCC. It encodes CASRLGTSGPNEQFS.

At least ten counts were recorded for this clonotype. As DNA, the CDR3 is TGTGCCAGCAGCTCGGGACTAGCGGGAGGGCCAAAGTACTTC. It is translated as CASSSGLAGGPKYF. The chain has TRBV5-5 and TRBJ2-7; 16 bases align to TRBD2. The CDR3 runs 14 residues. Trimming removed 3 bases from V and 11 bases from J; junction bases left unmatched: 5. CDR1 is SGHKS and CDR2 is YYEKEE in the germline V gene (reference sequence).

This clonotype occurred once. This likely comes from a read error, as the CDR3 has no conserved phenylalanine or tryptophan at its end. The chain recombines TRBV12-3 or TRBV12-4 with TRBJ2-5, with D unclear. The CDR3 is 14 residues long. Trimming removed 5 bases from V and 0 bases from J, with 10 bases in between. The CDR3 protein is CASSVGPHQETQYL. Written as DNA, the CDR3 is TGTGCCAGCAGTGTCGGACCCCACCAAGAGACCCAGTACCTC.